A few counts support the clone carrying this T cell receptor beta chain. Its target is unknown. The germline V and J ends were trimmed by 1 base and 2 bases, with 8 bases remaining between them. The CDR3 is 14 amino acids. From germline, CDR1 is MGHRA and CDR2 YSYEKL. The record originates from a study of cytomegalovirus exposure and HLA in healthy donors. Study as a whole: T cells numbering around 190 million yielded 117 million unique TCR beta sequences in an earlier analysis.

PCR amplification relied on 60 Vbeta primers (plus 13 Jbeta primers). Assay: immunoSEQ multiplex PCR; the TCRdb copy retains only in-frame clones and omits some. The table includes under 200,000 clones, around 80% detected once. General observations from the study: As immune exposure information, only CMV serostatus was available.

The clonotype was recovered from a woman aged 25 to 39 in good health and CMV-seropositive. The genes are TRBV4-1 and TRBJ2-5; D is unresolved. Material: PBMCs. CDR3 region: CASSQVELQETQYF. CDR3 in DNA: TGCGCCAGCAGCCAAGTGGAGTTGCAAGAGACCCAGTACTTC.